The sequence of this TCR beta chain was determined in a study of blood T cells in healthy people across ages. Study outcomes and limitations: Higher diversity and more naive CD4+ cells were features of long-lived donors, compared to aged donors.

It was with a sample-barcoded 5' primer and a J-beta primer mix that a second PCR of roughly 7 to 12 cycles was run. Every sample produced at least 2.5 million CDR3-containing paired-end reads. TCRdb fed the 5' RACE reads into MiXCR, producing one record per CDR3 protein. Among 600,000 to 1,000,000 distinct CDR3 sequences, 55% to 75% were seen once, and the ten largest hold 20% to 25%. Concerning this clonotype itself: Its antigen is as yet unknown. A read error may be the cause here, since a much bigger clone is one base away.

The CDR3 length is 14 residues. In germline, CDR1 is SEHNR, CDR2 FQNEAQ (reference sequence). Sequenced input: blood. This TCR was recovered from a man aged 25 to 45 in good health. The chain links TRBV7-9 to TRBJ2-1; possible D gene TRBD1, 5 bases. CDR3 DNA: TGTGCCAGCGGCTTAGGGCAGGGATACAATGAGCAGTTCTTC. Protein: CASGLGQGYNEQFF.